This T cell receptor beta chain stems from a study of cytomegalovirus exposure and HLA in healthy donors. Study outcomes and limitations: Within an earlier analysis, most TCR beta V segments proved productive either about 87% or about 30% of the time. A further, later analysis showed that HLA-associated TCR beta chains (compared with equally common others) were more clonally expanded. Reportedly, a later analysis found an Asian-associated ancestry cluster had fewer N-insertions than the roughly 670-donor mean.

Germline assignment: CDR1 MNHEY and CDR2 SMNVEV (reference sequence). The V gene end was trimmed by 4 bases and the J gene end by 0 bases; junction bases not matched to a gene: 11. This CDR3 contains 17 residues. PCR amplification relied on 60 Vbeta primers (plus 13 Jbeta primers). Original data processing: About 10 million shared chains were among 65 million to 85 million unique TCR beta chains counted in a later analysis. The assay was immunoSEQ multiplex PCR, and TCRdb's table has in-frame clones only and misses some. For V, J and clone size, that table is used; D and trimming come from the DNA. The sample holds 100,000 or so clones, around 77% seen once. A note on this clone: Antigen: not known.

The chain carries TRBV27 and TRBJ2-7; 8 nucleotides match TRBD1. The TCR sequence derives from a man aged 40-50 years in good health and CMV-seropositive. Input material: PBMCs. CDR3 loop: CASSSRGPGYSSYEQYF. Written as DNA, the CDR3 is TGTGCCAGCAGTTCCAGGGGGCCCGGTTACAGCTCCTACGAGCAGTACTTC.